Sequencing of this T cell receptor (beta chain) was carried out in a study of early T cells in non-severe SARS-CoV-2 infection. In the study overall: Unsorted whole blood bulk RNA was sequenced, with unpaired chains. Overall study findings and caveats: VDJdb matching favored anti-spike CD8 responses, missing private and CD4 specificities.

This clonotype was seen only a few times. What it recognizes is unknown. Trimming stripped 5 bases from V and 2 bases from J, with 10 bases between. The CDR3 has 14 residues. Germline V lookup: CDR1 SGHTA, CDR2 FQGTGA. cDNA molecules, individually, were tagged with unique molecular identifiers. MiXCR, applied by TCRdb to the 5' RACE reads, yields one record per CDR3 protein. The sample consists of 50,000 to 75,000 distinct CDR3 sequences, around 13% of them appearing once. V and J are TRBV7-3 and TRBJ1-3, with no clear D. This receptor was identified in an adult who was a healthcare worker with PCR-confirmed SARS-CoV-2 infection or an uninfected control (not recorded which). The donor label of this sample is uncertain. The starting material was whole blood, obtained at baseline. CDR3: CASSPTRAGNTIYF. In DNA form, the CDR3 reads TGTGCCAGCAGCCCGACGCGGGCTGGAAACACCATATATTTT.